Below, 21 T cell receptor beta chains from the same sample are listed, as sequenced in a study of shared clonotypes between healthy human individuals. Data came from immunoSEQ multiplex PCR; TCRdb stores just in-frame clones and leaves some out. Of over a million clones in the sample, around three quarters were seen once. The sequencing sample was made of memory CD4+ T cells from PBMCs. Subset here: CD45RA-negative fraction. The origin of the receptors is a man younger than 35 in good health. Some clones in this sample may be carry-over from other donors' samples.

This clone is a singleton in its sample. Mismatch with germline at one junction end may stem from a read error. The chain's CDR3 is CASFPYPRANYGYTF. In DNA, the CDR3 is TGTGCCAGCTTCCCGTATCCTCGAGCTAACTATGGTTACACCTTC. The V gene is TRBV6-1, the J gene TRBJ1-2; the D is unclear. This CDR3 spans 15 amino acids. Germline CDR1 and CDR2: MNHNS and SASEGT.

The V gene is TRBV6-9, the J gene TRBJ2-1; D call uncertain. Trimming shortened V by 4 bases and J by 0 bases, and 16 bases separated the two germline ends. The CDR3 spans 17 residues. Germline CDR1 is MNHGY and CDR2 is SVAAGI. CDR3 protein: CASSLVQAPSSYNEQFF. CDR3 nucleotides: TGTGCCAGCAGTTTGGTCCAGGCTCCCAGCTCCTACAATGAGCAGTTCTTC.

CDR3 residues: CASSLGSGSSHEQYF. CDR3 nucleotide sequence: TGTGCCAGCAGTTTGGGTAGCGGGAGTAGCCACGAGCAGTACTTC. The gene calls are TRBV28 and TRBJ2-7; 9 bases map to TRBD2. Germline CDR1 reads MDHEN; CDR2 reads SYDVKM. V was pared by 3 bases and J by 5 bases, with 8 bases of the junction left unmatched. The CDR3 contains 15 residues.

The gene calls are TRBV5-4 and TRBJ1-4; D is uncertain. V was pared by 0 bases and J by 4 bases, with 10 bases between. Germline V gene lookup returns CDR1 SGHNT and CDR2 YYREEE (reference sequence). This CDR3 is built from 15 residues. The CDR3 loop is CASSLGRDFNEKLFF. The CDR3 DNA is TGTGCCAGCAGCTTGGGCCGCGATTTTAATGAAAAACTGTTTTTT.

This clone has only one observation. V and J are TRBV5-1 and TRBJ2-3; perhaps TRBD2 as D (5 bases). Germline V gene data show CDR1 as SGHRS and CDR2 as YFSETQ. The CDR3 totals 13 residues. V was clipped by 5 bases and J by 4 bases, with 11 bases between them. CDR3 nucleotide sequence: TGCGCCAGCAGGATATCGGAGGCAGATACGCAGTATTTT. The encoded protein is CASRISEADTQYF.

CDR3 loop: CASSLEVGGFMGPYEQYF. The CDR3 DNA is TGTGCCAGCAGCTTGGAGGTCGGGGGCTTTATGGGCCCTTACGAGCAGTACTTC. V is TRBV5-6 and J is TRBJ2-7, with D perhaps being TRBD1 or TRBD2 (6 bases each). The CDR3 spans 18 residues. CDR1 is SGHDT and CDR2 is YYEEEE in the germline V gene. The germline V and J ends were trimmed by 0 bases and 4 bases, with 23 bases remaining between them. Full variable domain (remainder filled in from reference TRBV5-6 and TRBJ2-7): DAGVTQSPTHLIKTRGQQVTLRCSPKSGHDTVSWYQQALGQGPQFIFQYYEEEERQRGNFPDRFSGHQFPNYSSELNVNALLLGDSALYLCASSLEVGGFMGPYEQYFGPGTRLTVT.

This chain links TRBV13 with TRBJ2-7, with 14 bases identical to TRBD2. The J segment lost 4 bases and the V segment lost 5 bases, leaving 13 bases of the junction unmatched. Germline V CDR1 and CDR2: PRHDT, FYEKMQ (reference sequence). The CDR3 consists of 18 residues. CDR3 loop: CASSAKGGLAGAGYEQYF. For the CDR3, the DNA is TGTGCCAGCAGCGCCAAGGGGGGACTAGCGGGAGCAGGGTACGAGCAGTACTTC.

This chain uses TRBV9 with TRBJ2-7; TRBD2 matches 9 bases. The CDR3 runs to 16 residues. V was clipped by 3 bases and J by 3 bases; unmatched bases: 10. From germline, CDR1 is SGDLS and CDR2 YYNGEE. CDR3 loop: CASSELAGVTIYEQYF. The CDR3 DNA follows: TGTGCCAGCAGCGAACTAGCGGGCGTTACCATCTACGAGCAGTACTTC. The entire variable domain, with the rest obtained from reference TRBV9 and TRBJ2-7, is as follows: DSGVTQTPKHLITATGQRVTLRCSPRSGDLSVYWYQQSLDQGLQFLIQYYNGEERAKGNILERFSAQQFPDLHSELNLSSLELGDSALYFCASSELAGVTIYEQYFGPGTRLTVT.

The chain has TRBV11-1 and TRBJ2-3; TRBD1 might be the D (6 bases). The CDR3 is 15 residues long. Germline lookup yields CDR1 SGHAT and CDR2 FQDESV (reference sequence). V lost 5 bases and J 0 bases, leaving 12 bases between the germline ends. CDR3 protein: CASSQGRSSTDTQYF. Here the CDR3 DNA reads TGTGCCAGCAGCCAGGGGCGGTCCAGCACAGATACGCAGTATTTT.

The chain couples TRBV5-1 to TRBJ1-1; TRBD1 matches 7 bases. Germline V gene lookup returns CDR1 SGHRS and CDR2 YFSETQ. CDR3 length: 14 amino acids. Trimming removed 4 bases from V and 3 bases from J; junction bases left unmatched: 6. CDR3 loop: CASSRQGLDTEAFF. The CDR3 nucleotides are TGCGCCAGCAGCCGACAGGGCTTGGACACTGAAGCTTTCTTT.

Ten or more counts support this clone. At the DNA level, this CDR3 is encoded by other sequences in the same sample as well. The chain recombines TRBV5-1 with TRBJ1-5; TRBD1 aligns across 7 bases. The CDR3 is made up of 15 amino acids. The V segment lost 0 bases and the J segment 4 bases; nucleotides outside the gene matches: 4. Germline V gene lookup returns CDR1 SGHRS and CDR2 YFSETQ. The CDR3 nucleotides read TGCGCCAGCAGCTTGGGGGGACAGACGAATCAGCCCCAGCATTTT. Its translation: CASSLGGQTNQPQHF.

The gene calls are TRBV5-1 and TRBJ2-5, with 7 positions matching TRBD1. The CDR3 sequence is 16 residues long. The V and J ends lost 2 bases and 5 bases, in that order; junction bases with no gene match: 12. Germline V gene lookup returns CDR1 SGHRS and CDR2 YFSETQ. The CDR3 is CASSFLEPGGDETQYF. CDR3 DNA sequence: TGCGCCAGCAGCTTTTTGGAACCAGGGGGTGATGAGACCCAGTACTTC.

Note on this clone: At one end, the junction sequence differs from germline, possibly due to a read error. The CDR3 nucleotides read TGTGCCATCAGTGAGTCGCCCCTCGTACCCCCATTCTTC. Protein: CAISESPLVPPFF. The V and J genes are TRBV10-3 and TRBJ1-2, with unresolved D. Germline assignment: CDR1 ENHRY and CDR2 SYGVKD. The CDR3 runs 13 residues.

CDR3: CASSATTRVDEQYF. The CDR3 nucleotides read TGTGCCAGCAGCGCAACGACTAGGGTTGACGAGCAGTACTTC. This rearrangement joins TRBV6-6 to TRBJ2-7; D might be TRBD2 (6 bases). The length of the CDR3 is 14 residues. Germline CDR1 is MNHNY and CDR2 is SVGAGI (reference sequence). Trimming shortened V by 6 bases and J by 5 bases, and 17 bases separated the two germline ends.

CDR3 region: CATLSLRGEEKLFF. In DNA form, the CDR3 reads TGTGCCACCCTAAGTTTAAGGGGGGAAGAAAAACTGTTTTTT. The genes are TRBV28 and TRBJ1-4; the D gene is possibly TRBD1 (6 bases). Trimming removed 10 bases at V and 8 bases at J, with 20 bases between. Looked up from germline, CDR1 is MDHEN and CDR2 is SYDVKM. The CDR3 totals 14 residues.

In its sample, this clone was seen a few times. The chain recombines TRBV5-1 with TRBJ1-4, with TRBD1 matching 7 bases. With 6 bases clipped from V and 2 bases from J, the junction kept 4 bases outside the gene matches. This CDR3 comprises 14 residues. CDR1 is SGHRS, CDR2 YFSETQ, per germline. The CDR3 spells CASTEGQTNEKLFF. CDR3 nucleotides: TGCGCCAGCACGGAGGGACAGACTAATGAAAAACTGTTTTTT.

The V and J genes are TRBV4-1 and TRBJ2-5; 8 bases are shared with TRBD2. CDR3 length: 15 amino acids. V lost 3 bases and J lost 5; bases outside the gene matches: 8. Germline CDR1 MGHRA, CDR2 YSYEKL. This chain's CDR3 is CASSQDSGIRETQYF. DNA for the CDR3: TGCGCCAGCAGCCAGGATAGCGGGATTAGGGAGACCCAGTACTTC.

The V call is TRBV7-9, the J call TRBJ1-4, with D possibly TRBD1 on 6 matching bases. Germline loops: CDR1 SEHNR, CDR2 FQNEAQ (reference sequence). The V gene lost 7 bases and the J gene lost 6 bases, with 18 bases spanning the gap. The CDR3 has 15 amino acids. CDR3 nucleotides: TGTGCCAGCATCCAAGAAGGGGGGAAAGATGAAAAACTGTTTTTT. This translates into CASIQEGGKDEKLFF.

The gene calls are TRBV27 and TRBJ1-1; D remains ambiguous. The V and J ends lost 5 bases and 3 bases respectively, with 16 bases between them. The CDR3 sequence is 15 residues long. Germline assignment: CDR1 MNHEY and CDR2 SMNVEV (reference sequence). The DNA of the CDR3 is TGTGCCAGCAGTGTGAACCCTCGCCTGCACACTGAAGCTTTCTTT. Translating it yields CASSVNPRLHTEAFF.

J is TRBJ2-3 and V is TRBV7-6; D is uncertain. CDR1 SGHVS and CDR2 FNYEAQ come from the germline V gene. V was trimmed by 3 bases and J by 4 bases, leaving 14 bases between them. The CDR3 is 15 amino acids. CDR3 in amino acids: CASSLAWGRSDTQYF. The CDR3 nucleotides are TGTGCCAGCAGCTTGGCGTGGGGTAGGTCAGATACGCAGTATTTT.

This clone was counted a single time. This chain's CDR3 is CASTSGGGSTYNEQFF. As DNA, the CDR3 is TGCGCCAGCACCTCGGGGGGCGGGAGCACCTACAATGAGCAGTTCTTC. The V call is TRBV5-1, the J call TRBJ2-1, with D perhaps TRBD2 (7 bases). Deletions cut 6 bases from V and 2 bases from J, with 18 bases between. Looked up from germline, CDR1 is SGHRS and CDR2 is YFSETQ. This CDR3 is built from 16 residues.